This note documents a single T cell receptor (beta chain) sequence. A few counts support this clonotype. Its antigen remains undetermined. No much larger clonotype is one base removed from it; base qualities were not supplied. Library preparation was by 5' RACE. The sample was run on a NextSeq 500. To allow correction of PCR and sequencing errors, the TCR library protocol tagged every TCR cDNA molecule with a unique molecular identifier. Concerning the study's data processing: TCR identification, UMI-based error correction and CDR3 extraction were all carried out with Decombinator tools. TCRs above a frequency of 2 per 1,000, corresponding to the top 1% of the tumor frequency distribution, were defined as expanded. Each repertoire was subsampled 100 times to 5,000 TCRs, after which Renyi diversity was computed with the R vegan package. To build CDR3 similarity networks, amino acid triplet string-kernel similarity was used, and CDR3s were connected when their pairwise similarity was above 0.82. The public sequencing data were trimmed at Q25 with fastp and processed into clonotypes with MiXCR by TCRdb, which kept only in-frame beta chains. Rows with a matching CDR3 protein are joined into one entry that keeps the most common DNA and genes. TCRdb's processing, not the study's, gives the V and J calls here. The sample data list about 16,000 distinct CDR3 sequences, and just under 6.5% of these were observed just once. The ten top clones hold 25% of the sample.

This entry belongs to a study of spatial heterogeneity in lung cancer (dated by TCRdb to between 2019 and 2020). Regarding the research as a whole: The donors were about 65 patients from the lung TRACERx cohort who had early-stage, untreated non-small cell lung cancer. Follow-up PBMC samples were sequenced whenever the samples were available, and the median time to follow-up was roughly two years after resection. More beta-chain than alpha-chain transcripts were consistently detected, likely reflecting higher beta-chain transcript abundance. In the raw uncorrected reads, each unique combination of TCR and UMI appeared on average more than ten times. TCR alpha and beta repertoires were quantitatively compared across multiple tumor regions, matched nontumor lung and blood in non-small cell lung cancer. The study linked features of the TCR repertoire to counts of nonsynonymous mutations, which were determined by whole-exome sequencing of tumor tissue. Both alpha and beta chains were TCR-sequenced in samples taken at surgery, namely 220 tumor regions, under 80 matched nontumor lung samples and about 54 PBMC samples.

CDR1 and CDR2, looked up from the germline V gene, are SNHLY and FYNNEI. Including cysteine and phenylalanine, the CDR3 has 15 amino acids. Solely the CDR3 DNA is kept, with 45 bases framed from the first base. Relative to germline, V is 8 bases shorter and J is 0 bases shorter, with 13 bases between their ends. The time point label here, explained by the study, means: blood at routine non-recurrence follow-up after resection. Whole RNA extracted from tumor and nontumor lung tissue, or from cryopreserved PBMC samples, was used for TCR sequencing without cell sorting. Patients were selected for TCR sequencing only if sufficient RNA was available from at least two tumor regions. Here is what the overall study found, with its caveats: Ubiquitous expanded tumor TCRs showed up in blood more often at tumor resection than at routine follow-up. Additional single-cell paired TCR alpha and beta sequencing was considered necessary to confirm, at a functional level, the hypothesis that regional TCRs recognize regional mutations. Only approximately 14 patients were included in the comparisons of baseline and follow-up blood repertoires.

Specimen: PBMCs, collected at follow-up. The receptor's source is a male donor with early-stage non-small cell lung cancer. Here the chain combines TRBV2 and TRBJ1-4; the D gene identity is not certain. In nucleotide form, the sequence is TGTGCCAGCGGTGGGGAAAGCACAACTAATGAAAAACTGTTTTTT. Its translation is CASGGESTTNEKLFF.